This T cell receptor beta chain was observed in a study of T cell repertoires and leukemia-associated antigens (dated by TCRdb to between 2019 and 2020). Study-wide context: Roughly 16.1 million effective reads were obtained overall, with each sample giving about 5.1 to 7 million read pairs and 3.3 to 5.0 million effective reads. In vitro peptide stimulation of healthy T cells was used with the aim of identifying the antigen recognized by a TCR Vbeta21 clone previously found in CML patients.

The CDR3 starts with the cysteine, ends with the phenylalanine, and has 15 residues. The kept DNA is CDR3 alone, 45 bases in frame from the first base. V gives up 4 bases and J gives up 3 bases, and the segment between their germline ends measures 16 bases. The CDR1 and CDR2 encoded by the germline V gene are MGHRA and YSYEKL. CD3+ T cells were first rested overnight at 2.5 million cells/mL in RPMI 1640 without fetal bovine serum. Following the manufacturer's instructions, MACS immunomagnetic beads were used to pull CD3+ T cells out of the PBMCs. The paper's findings and limits, for the study overall: Antigen specificity and function of the expanded clones were not tested directly and required further investigation. The four groups showed no significant differences in numbers of Vbeta genes (approximately 60), Jbeta genes (approximately 15), VDJ rearrangements, or unique CDR3s.

For this clonotype: It lacks a known antigen. Base qualities are missing; no much larger clone stands one base away.

Total RNA was extracted from the cultured T cells using TRIzol reagent. 5' rapid amplification of cDNA ends (5'RACE) was the method used to amplify TCRbeta libraries from the RNA. Before sequencing, Qubit, an Agilent instrument, and quantitative PCR were used to check library concentration and integrity. A commercial service provider sequenced the qualified libraries on Illumina HiSeq or MiSeq. In the original analysis: TCR sequences in each sample were identified with MiXCR version 1.8.2. To qualify, a clone needed a CDR3 longer than four amino acids, an in-frame nucleotide length, and no stop codon. A read containing the complete CDR3 structure was counted as an effective read. Validation of expanded clones was performed by RT-PCR with 24 Vbeta primers, GeneScan spectratyping, and Sanger sequencing. The public reads were quality trimmed at Q25 with fastp and then assembled into clones with MiXCR by TCRdb, keeping productive beta chains. Each record represents a unique CDR3 protein, reported with the most common genes and DNA among its rows. TCRdb's processing, not the authors', yielded these V and J calls. The sample records 12,000 to 15,000 distinct CDR3 sequences, approximately 37% of which are singletons. The top ten clonotypes cover around 8.8% of the sample.

The sequence links TRBV4-1 to TRBJ2-7; the D gene cannot be named for sure. The receptor's source is a female donor in good health. Specimen: CD3+ T cells sorted from blood and cultured. The nucleotides are TGCGCCAGCAGCCTATGGCAAAACTGGGTCTACGAGCAGTACTTC. Translation gives CASSLWQNWVYEQYF.